This is a list of T cell receptor beta chains from one sample in a study of T-cell reconstitution after alpha-beta-depleted transplantation in children. TCRdb reprocessed the PCR reads via MiXCR and lists one record per CDR3 protein. Here the sample spans fewer than 700,000 distinct CDR3 sequences, under 25% being singletons. The sample consisted of PBMCs, mostly from graft donor cells, taken 360 days after TCRalphabeta/CD19-depleted stem cell transplant. Receptor source: a boy under two years old who had a stem cell transplant for acute myeloid leukemia, so the T cells may come from the graft donor. Each CDR3 is given with its conserved first and last residue.

J gene: TRBJ2-1; V gene: TRBV6-5; CDR3 protein: CASSYSPYRASEQFF
J gene: TRBJ1-1; V gene: TRBV2; CDR3 protein: CASRLQATTGNTEAFF
J gene: TRBJ2-5; V gene: TRBV6-4; CDR3 protein: CASPGETQYF
J gene: TRBJ2-3; V gene: TRBV29-1; CDR3 protein: CSVLGGRGGDTQYF
J gene: TRBJ2-7; V gene: TRBV20-1; CDR3 protein: CSARDRASGGDEQYF
J gene: TRBJ1-5; V gene: TRBV10-2; CDR3 protein: CASNAGAGGQPQHF
J gene: TRBJ1-4; V gene: TRBV12-3/TRBV12-4; CDR3 protein: CASSLYRVEKLFF
J gene: TRBJ2-1; V gene: TRBV7-2; CDR3 protein: CASSLSLPNVHEQFF
J gene: TRBJ2-3; V gene: TRBV20-1; CDR3 protein: CSADRLAFADTQYF
J gene: TRBJ2-5; V gene: TRBV20-1; CDR3 protein: CSASSLAVQETQYF
J gene: TRBJ2-3; V gene: TRBV6-6; CDR3 protein: CASSMRTSYTQYF
J gene: TRBJ2-3; V gene: TRBV20-1; CDR3 protein: CSARDPRREEVTDTQYF
J gene: TRBJ1-5; V gene: TRBV27; CDR3 protein: CASSLVARSNQPQHF
J gene: TRBJ2-7; V gene: TRBV27; CDR3 protein: CASSLEPSSNYEQYF
J gene: TRBJ2-3; V gene: TRBV20-1; CDR3 protein: CSAEHTDTQYF
J gene: TRBJ1-5; V gene: TRBV6-5; CDR3 protein: CASSHKQGNQPQHF
J gene: TRBJ2-3; V gene: TRBV7-2; CDR3 protein: CASSPRFTTDTQYF
J gene: TRBJ2-1; V gene: TRBV12-3/TRBV12-4; CDR3 protein: CASSFSAGNEQFF
J gene: TRBJ1-3; V gene: TRBV20-1; CDR3 protein: CSASRTEGNTIYF
J gene: TRBJ2-1; V gene: TRBV7-6; CDR3 protein: CASSLAGAPYNEQFF
J gene: TRBJ1-3; V gene: TRBV28; CDR3 protein: CASSLRGLLDGNTIYF
J gene: TRBJ2-6; V gene: TRBV11-2; CDR3 protein: CASSRTSLTGYAGANVLTF
J gene: TRBJ2-2; V gene: TRBV5-6; CDR3 protein: CASSLGLAGELFF
J gene: TRBJ2-3; V gene: TRBV18; CDR3 protein: CASSPRQGATDTQYF
J gene: TRBJ1-6; V gene: TRBV30; CDR3 protein: CAWRGQHNSPLHF
J gene: TRBJ2-3; V gene: TRBV4-3; CDR3 protein: CASSQEDSFGTDTQYF
J gene: TRBJ1-1; V gene: TRBV7-2; CDR3 protein: CASSLNRVGEAFF
J gene: TRBJ2-5; V gene: TRBV5-4; CDR3 protein: CASSLPGQESF
J gene: TRBJ1-1; V gene: TRBV14; CDR3 protein: CASSQLFPSLEAFF
J gene: TRBJ2-1; V gene: TRBV12-3/TRBV12-4; CDR3 protein: CASSLARVVEQFF
J gene: TRBJ2-7; V gene: TRBV11-2; CDR3 protein: CASSLASGGPYEQYF
J gene: TRBJ2-1; V gene: TRBV18; CDR3 protein: CASSPEGQGTYNEQFF
J gene: TRBJ2-7; V gene: TRBV10-3; CDR3 protein: CAISESGGTREQYF
J gene: TRBJ2-1; V gene: TRBV5-8; CDR3 protein: CASSLRTGGTINEQFF
J gene: TRBJ2-3; V gene: TRBV28; CDR3 protein: CASRPSPVSVAGGPWNTQYF
J gene: TRBJ2-3; V gene: TRBV7-9; CDR3 protein: CASSPRRMVSTDTQYF
J gene: TRBJ1-5; V gene: TRBV6-2/TRBV6-3; CDR3 protein: CASSYATFGPQHF
J gene: TRBJ1-4; V gene: TRBV18; CDR3 protein: CASSLGSRGLDEKLFF
J gene: TRBJ2-6; V gene: TRBV5-1; CDR3 protein: CASSGGGVGSGANVLTF
J gene: TRBJ2-2; V gene: TRBV4-3; CDR3 protein: CASSQDLAGGTYTGELFF
J gene: TRBJ1-5; V gene: TRBV6-2/TRBV6-3; CDR3 protein: CASSLQGALGNQPQHF
J gene: TRBJ1-5; V gene: TRBV6-1; CDR3 protein: CATSETSGFRQPQHF
J gene: TRBJ2-1; V gene: TRBV24-1; CDR3 protein: CATSDFWAGVHEQFF
J gene: TRBJ2-1; V gene: TRBV6-5; CDR3 protein: CASSYGQGIDEQFF
J gene: TRBJ1-1; V gene: TRBV7-9; CDR3 protein: CASRNQGAEAFF
J gene: TRBJ2-1; V gene: TRBV20-1; CDR3 protein: CSAGTSGSISEQFF
J gene: TRBJ2-5; V gene: TRBV7-2; CDR3 protein: CASSSQRKETQYF
J gene: TRBJ1-2; V gene: TRBV7-9; CDR3 protein: CASSTGTDLWNYGYTF
J gene: TRBJ2-1; V gene: TRBV20-1; CDR3 protein: CSARDTTGHEQFF
J gene: TRBJ2-1; V gene: TRBV10-3; CDR3 protein: CAISDSSYNKQFF
J gene: TRBJ1-5; V gene: TRBV20-1; CDR3 protein: CSARVDSNQPQHF
J gene: TRBJ2-2; V gene: TRBV25-1; CDR3 protein: CASSESTGVTFAPTGELFF
J gene: TRBJ2-3; V gene: TRBV7-2; CDR3 protein: CASSLWQGKYF
J gene: TRBJ2-5; V gene: TRBV5-1; CDR3 protein: CASSSTGVQETQYF